Shown below are 31 T cell receptor beta chains from a single sample sequenced in a study of blood T cell repertoires in COVID-19. Sequencing was performed with immunoSEQ multiplex PCR; in TCRdb, only in-frame clones are kept and a portion is missing. The sample records some 150,000 clones, approximately 87% being singletons. Sequenced sample: PBMCs or T cells enriched from blood (not recorded which). These receptor sequences come from a woman under 40 with acute COVID-19.

This clone occurred once. The chain links TRBV7-2 to TRBJ2-1; D is uncertain. The V gene's germline CDR1 is SGHTA and CDR2 FQGNSA. The CDR3 runs 15 residues. The V gene lost 5 bases and the J gene lost 0 bases, with 11 bases spanning the gap. CDR3: CASSLQMSSYNEQFF. The CDR3 DNA reads as TGTGCCAGCAGCCTCCAAATGAGCTCCTACAATGAGCAGTTCTTC.

The chain combines TRBV12-3 or TRBV12-4 with TRBJ2-5, with 8 bases fitting TRBD2. This CDR3 has 12 amino acids. The junction had 0 bases not matched to a gene; V was cut back by 7 bases and J by 2 bases. This CDR3 reads CASTSGQETQYF. In nucleotides, the CDR3 is TGTGCCAGCACTAGCGGGCAAGAGACCCAGTACTTC.

This chain joins TRBV28 and TRBJ2-3; 9 bases are a match to TRBD1. Germline V gene lookup returns CDR1 MDHEN and CDR2 SYDVKM. The CDR3 sequence is 15 residues long. V trimming: 5 bases; J trimming: 7 bases; junction bases outside the gene matches: 10. The CDR3 DNA follows: TGTGCCAGCAGTCGGACAGGGGCGGTTCGCCATACGCAGTATTTT. This encodes CASSRTGAVRHTQYF. Full variable domain (rest looked up from reference TRBV28 and TRBJ2-3): DVKVTQSSRYLVKRTGEKVFLECVQDMDHENMFWYRQDPGLGLRLIYFSYDVKMKEKGDIPEGYSVSREKKERFSLILESASTNQTSMYLCASSRTGAVRHTQYFGPGTRLTVL.

This rearrangement joins TRBV5-5 to TRBJ2-7, with 10 bases lining up with TRBD1. The length of the CDR3 is 14 residues. V trimming: 3 bases; J trimming: 6 bases; junction bases outside the gene matches: 6. Germline V gene data show CDR1 as SGHKS and CDR2 as YYEKEE (reference sequence). DNA for the CDR3: TGTGCCAGCAGCTACGGGACAGGGGTTAGCGAGCAGTACTTC. Translation gives CASSYGTGVSEQYF. The complete variable domain, with remaining parts taken from reference TRBV5-5 and TRBJ2-7, reads DAGVTQSPTHLIKTRGQQVTLRCSPISGHKSVSWYQQVLGQGPQFIFQYYEKEERGRGNFPDRFSARQFPNYSSELNVNALLLGDSALYLCASSYGTGVSEQYFGPGTRLTVT.

The chain combines TRBV28 with TRBJ2-2; a weak D match, TRBD1 (5 bases). Per germline, CDR1 MDHEN and CDR2 SYDVKM. CDR3 length equals 13 residues. The germline V and J ends were trimmed by 3 bases and 7 bases, with 9 bases remaining between them. CDR3 sequence: CASSFRGYGELFF. The CDR3 DNA reads TGTGCCAGCAGTTTTAGGGGCTACGGGGAGCTGTTTTTT. Drawing the rest from reference TRBV28 and TRBJ2-2, the complete variable domain is DVKVTQSSRYLVKRTGEKVFLECVQDMDHENMFWYRQDPGLGLRLIYFSYDVKMKEKGDIPEGYSVSREKKERFSLILESASTNQTSMYLCASSFRGYGELFFGEGSRLTVL.

This chain uses TRBV4-3 with TRBJ2-1, with TRBD2 matching 7 bases. The V gene's germline CDR1 is LGHNA and CDR2 YSLEER. The CDR3 contains 13 residues. V gave up 0 bases and J gave up 12 bases; unmatched junction bases: 5. The DNA for the CDR3 is TGCGCCAGCAGCCAAGATTTCGAGCGGGGGCAGTTCTTC. Translated, it gives CASSQDFERGQFF.

The chain employs TRBV11-1 and TRBJ2-3; D is perhaps TRBD2 (5 bases). Germline V gene sequence: CDR1 SGHAT, CDR2 FQDESV (reference sequence). With 5 bases removed from V and 5 bases from J, the gap between germline ends came to 11 bases. There are 13 residues in the CDR3. CDR3 bases: TGTGCCAGCAGCGGAGGACTGCTAGATACGCAGTATTTT. This gives the protein CASSGGLLDTQYF.

The chain recombines TRBV3-1 (or the pseudogene TRBV3-2) with TRBJ2-5; TRBD1 might be the D (5 bases). This CDR3 is 13 amino acids long. Deletions cut 4 bases from V and 2 bases from J, with 8 bases between. Germline CDR1 reads LGHDT; CDR2 reads YNNKEL (reference sequence). DNA of the CDR3: TGTGCCAGCAGCCCGACAGTGCAAGAGACCCAGTACTTC. Amino acid sequence: CASSPTVQETQYF.

V usage is TRBV5-1 and J usage is TRBJ2-5, with D possibly TRBD2 on 6 matching bases. V dropped 4 bases and J dropped 2 bases, with 15 bases sitting between them. Germline assignment: CDR1 SGHRS and CDR2 YFSETQ. CDR3 size: 15 residues. Here the CDR3 DNA reads TGCGCCAGCAGCGAGGGACTGAGAGAACAAGAGACCCAGTACTTC. Amino acid sequence: CASSEGLREQETQYF.

The chain carries TRBV7-9 and TRBJ1-1, with no clear D. Trimming cost V 8 bases and J 0 bases, with 10 bases left between them. CDR3 length equals 13 residues. Germline V gene lookup returns CDR1 SEHNR and CDR2 FQNEAQ (reference sequence). CDR3 sequence (DNA): TGTGCCAGCTTCGACAATATGAACACTGAAGCTTTCTTT. Its protein product is CASFDNMNTEAFF.

The chain couples TRBV13 to TRBJ2-5; tentatively, D is TRBD1 (6 bases). V lost 6 bases to trimming and J lost 5 bases, with 19 bases between them. CDR3 length equals 15 residues. CDR1 and CDR2 (germline): PRHDT, FYEKMQ (reference sequence). The DNA of the CDR3 is TGTGCCAGCAGAGCACGAGGGACACCGAGGGAGACCCAGTACTTC. Its translation: CASRARGTPRETQYF.

The rearrangement uses TRBV6-5 and TRBJ2-1; D is possibly TRBD2 (6 bases). V lost 4 bases and J 2 bases, leaving 12 bases between the germline ends. CDR3 length: 15 residues. The germline V gene encodes CDR1 MNHEY and CDR2 SVGAGI. As DNA, the CDR3 is TGTGCCAGCAGTTTTATGCCGGGGGCCTACAATGAGCAGTTCTTC. Residues: CASSFMPGAYNEQFF.

This chain links TRBV7-2 with TRBJ1-2; D is undetermined. The CDR3 spans 16 residues. V dropped 5 bases and J dropped 0 bases, with 16 bases sitting between them. Looked up from germline, CDR1 is SGHTA and CDR2 is FQGNSA. The CDR3 is CASSLQTGMSNYGYTF. The CDR3, as DNA: TGTGCCAGCAGCCTTCAAACCGGGATGTCTAACTATGGCTACACCTTC.

This chain uses TRBV28 with TRBJ1-4; possibly TRBD1 for D (6 bases). Per the germline V gene, CDR1 is MDHEN and CDR2 is SYDVKM. The V end lost 8 bases, the J end lost 5 bases, and 12 bases lay between the germline ends. The CDR3 covers 13 residues. Written as DNA, the CDR3 is TGTGCCAGCCTGCGGGGGGGCAATGAAAAACTGTTTTTT. Protein: CASLRGGNEKLFF.

The rearrangement uses TRBV7-2 and TRBJ1-1; D is ambiguous. The V gene lost 2 bases and the J gene lost 4 bases, with 8 bases spanning the gap. Germline CDR1 is SGHTA and CDR2 is FQGNSA. The CDR3 consists of 13 residues. The CDR3 reads CASSLQEGTEAFF. CDR3 nucleotides: TGTGCCAGCAGCTTACAGGAGGGCACTGAAGCTTTCTTT. The full variable domain, in which reference TRBV7-2 and TRBJ1-1 provide the parts outside the CDR3, is GAGVSQSPSNKVTEKGKDVELRCDPISGHTALYWYRQSLGQGLEFLIYFQGNSAPDKSGLPSDRFSAERTGGSVSTLTIQRTQQEDSAVYLCASSLQEGTEAFFGQGTRLTVV.

In DNA, the CDR3 is TGTGCCAGCAGCTCGGACGGGATGAACACTGAAGCTTTCTTT. This encodes CASSSDGMNTEAFF. This chain uses TRBV2 with TRBJ1-1; D remains ambiguous. The V gene's germline CDR1 is SNHLY and CDR2 FYNNEI. This CDR3 comprises 14 residues. V gave up 6 bases and J gave up 0 bases, with 11 bases separating them.

A single count supports this clone. The gene calls are TRBV9 and TRBJ1-3, with no clear D. There are 15 residues in the CDR3. Trimming took off 4 bases at V and 0 bases at J, with 11 bases between the two ends. The germline gives CDR1 SGDLS, CDR2 YYNGEE. The CDR3 sequence: CASSSQTISGNTIYF. DNA for the CDR3: TGTGCCAGCAGCTCACAGACAATCTCTGGAAACACCATATATTTT.

The J gene is TRBJ2-7, the V gene TRBV19, with 7 bases lining up with TRBD2. In germline, CDR1 is LNHDA, CDR2 SQIVND (reference sequence). This CDR3 has 12 residues. With V trimmed by 6 bases and J by 7 bases, 6 bases remained unmatched. CDR3 nucleotides: TGTGCCAGTAGGGGAGGGCCTTGGGAGCAGTACTTC. This codes for CASRGGPWEQYF.

The gene calls are TRBV25-1 and TRBJ2-2; no definite D call. The CDR3 length is 13 residues. V was shortened by 3 bases and J by 3 bases, with 5 bases between the two germline ends. Germline values: CDR1 MGHDK, CDR2 SYGVNS. The DNA of the CDR3 is TGTGCCAGCAGTGATCCCTACACCGGGGAGCTGTTTTTT. Translated: CASSDPYTGELFF. Full variable domain (outside the CDR3, taken from reference TRBV25-1 and TRBJ2-2): EADIYQTPRYLVIGTGKKITLECSQTMGHDKMYWYQQDPGMELHLIHYSYGVNSTEKGDLSSESTVSRIRTEHFPLTLESARPSHTSQYLCASSDPYTGELFFGEGSRLTVL.

The rearrangement links TRBV28 to TRBJ2-5; 10 bases line up with TRBD2. From germline, CDR1 is MDHEN and CDR2 SYDVKM. There are 15 residues in the CDR3. V lost 7 bases, J lost 4 bases, and 9 bases stayed unmatched. The CDR3 sequence: CASTSLAGDLETQYF. As DNA, the CDR3 is TGTGCCAGCACCTCGCTAGCGGGAGACTTAGAGACCCAGTACTTC.

This clone was observed once. The V gene is TRBV18, the J gene TRBJ2-7, with unresolved D. Germline loops: CDR1 KGHSH, CDR2 LQKENI. The CDR3 runs to 12 residues. The V and J ends lost 5 bases and 1 base respectively, with 6 bases between them. The CDR3, as DNA: TGTGCCAGCTCATTCAATTCCTACGAGCAGTACTTC. As protein: CASSFNSYEQYF.

V gene TRBV7-2 combines with J gene TRBJ1-1; maybe TRBD1 (5 bases). The germline V gene has CDR1 SGHTA and CDR2 FQGNSA. This CDR3 has 14 residues. V lost 1 base and J lost 4, with 10 bases in between. The CDR3 sequence: CASSLVGATTEAFF. CDR3 bases: TGTGCCAGCAGCTTAGTAGGGGCAACCACTGAAGCTTTCTTT.

The sample holds one count of this clone. The chain joins TRBV20-1 to TRBJ2-7; possibly TRBD1 for D (6 bases). The V end lost 6 bases, the J end lost 4 bases, and 10 bases lay between the germline ends. This CDR3 spans 11 amino acids. Germline lookup yields CDR1 DFQATT and CDR2 SNEGSKA (reference sequence). CDR3 sequence: CSASRGYEQYF. In DNA form, the CDR3 reads TGCAGTGCAAGTAGGGGGTACGAGCAGTACTTC.

The rearrangement joins TRBV2 to TRBJ1-2; TRBD1 aligns across 7 bases. The CDR3 loop spans 13 amino acids. With 8 bases clipped from V and 4 bases from J, the junction kept 7 bases outside the gene matches. Germline V gene lookup returns CDR1 SNHLY and CDR2 FYNNEI. CDR3 protein: CASGLTGSYGYTF. The CDR3 DNA sequence: TGTGCCAGCGGACTGACAGGGAGCTATGGCTACACCTTC.

The V call is TRBV19, the J call TRBJ1-2; D perhaps matches TRBD1 (6 bases). Per the germline V gene, CDR1 is LNHDA and CDR2 is SQIVND (reference sequence). V dropped 6 bases and J dropped 4 bases, with 27 bases sitting between them. The CDR3 runs to 18 residues. The CDR3 sequence: CASRPPYLSGHRIYGYTF. In DNA, the CDR3 is TGTGCCAGTAGACCTCCCTATCTTTCGGGACATCGGATCTATGGCTACACCTTC.

The chain has TRBV6-2 or TRBV6-3 and TRBJ2-1, with 11 bases fitting TRBD2. V gave up 0 bases and J gave up 0 bases; unmatched junction bases: 7. Germline V gene sequence: CDR1 MNHEY, CDR2 SVGEGT. The CDR3 loop spans 19 amino acids. CDR3 region: CASSYSPTSGVSSYNEQFF. CDR3 DNA: TGTGCCAGCAGTTACTCTCCGACTAGCGGGGTCAGCTCCTACAATGAGCAGTTCTTC.

The chain combines TRBV6-4 with TRBJ2-3, with 8 positions matching TRBD2. The CDR3 sequence is 14 residues long. The V gene end was trimmed by 4 bases and the J gene end by 3 bases; junction bases not matched to a gene: 3. In germline, CDR1 is MRHNA, CDR2 SNTAGT. The chain's CDR3 is CASSVSSGTDTQYF. DNA for the CDR3: TGTGCCAGCAGTGTGTCTAGCGGGACAGATACGCAGTATTTT.

The rearrangement uses TRBV28 and TRBJ2-7; 13 bases align to TRBD2. CDR1 MDHEN and CDR2 SYDVKM come from the germline V gene. CDR3 length equals 17 residues. V lost 2 bases, J lost 4 bases, and 8 bases stayed unmatched. In nucleotides, the CDR3 is TGTGCCAGCAGTTTACCCATACTAGCGGGAGGGCCATACGAGCAGTACTTC. Amino acids: CASSLPILAGGPYEQYF.

The chain carries TRBV28 and TRBJ1-2; D remains ambiguous. Germline values: CDR1 MDHEN, CDR2 SYDVKM. V gave up 4 bases and J gave up 4 bases, with 10 bases separating them. The CDR3 totals 13 residues. DNA for the CDR3: TGTGCCAGCAGTTCCGGGAACCGCTATGGCTACACCTTC. Translated, it gives CASSSGNRYGYTF.

V is TRBV5-5 and J is TRBJ2-2, with 7 bases that match TRBD2. This CDR3 contains 16 residues. Germline CDR1 is SGHKS and CDR2 is YYEKEE (reference sequence). J lost 3 bases, V lost 4 bases, and 9 bases had no gene match. The DNA for the CDR3 is TGTGCCAGCAGCCCCATGATGGGAGGGGACACCGGGGAGCTGTTTTTT. This translates into CASSPMMGGDTGELFF.

The chain employs TRBV19 and TRBJ1-4; D is perhaps TRBD1 (5 bases). V lost 7 bases and J 5 bases, leaving 17 bases between the germline ends. This CDR3 is 15 amino acids long. Germline values: CDR1 LNHDA, CDR2 SQIVND (reference sequence). The CDR3 DNA reads TGTGCCAGTACAAGGGGTGTGGAGAGAAATGAAAAACTGTTTTTT. Amino acid sequence: CASTRGVERNEKLFF. Supplemented by reference TRBV19 and TRBJ1-4, the full variable domain reads DGGITQSPKYLFRKEGQNVTLSCEQNLNHDAMYWYRQDPGQGLRLIYYSQIVNDFQKGDIAEGYSVSREKKESFPLTVTSAQKNPTAFYLCASTRGVERNEKLFFGSGTQLSVL.